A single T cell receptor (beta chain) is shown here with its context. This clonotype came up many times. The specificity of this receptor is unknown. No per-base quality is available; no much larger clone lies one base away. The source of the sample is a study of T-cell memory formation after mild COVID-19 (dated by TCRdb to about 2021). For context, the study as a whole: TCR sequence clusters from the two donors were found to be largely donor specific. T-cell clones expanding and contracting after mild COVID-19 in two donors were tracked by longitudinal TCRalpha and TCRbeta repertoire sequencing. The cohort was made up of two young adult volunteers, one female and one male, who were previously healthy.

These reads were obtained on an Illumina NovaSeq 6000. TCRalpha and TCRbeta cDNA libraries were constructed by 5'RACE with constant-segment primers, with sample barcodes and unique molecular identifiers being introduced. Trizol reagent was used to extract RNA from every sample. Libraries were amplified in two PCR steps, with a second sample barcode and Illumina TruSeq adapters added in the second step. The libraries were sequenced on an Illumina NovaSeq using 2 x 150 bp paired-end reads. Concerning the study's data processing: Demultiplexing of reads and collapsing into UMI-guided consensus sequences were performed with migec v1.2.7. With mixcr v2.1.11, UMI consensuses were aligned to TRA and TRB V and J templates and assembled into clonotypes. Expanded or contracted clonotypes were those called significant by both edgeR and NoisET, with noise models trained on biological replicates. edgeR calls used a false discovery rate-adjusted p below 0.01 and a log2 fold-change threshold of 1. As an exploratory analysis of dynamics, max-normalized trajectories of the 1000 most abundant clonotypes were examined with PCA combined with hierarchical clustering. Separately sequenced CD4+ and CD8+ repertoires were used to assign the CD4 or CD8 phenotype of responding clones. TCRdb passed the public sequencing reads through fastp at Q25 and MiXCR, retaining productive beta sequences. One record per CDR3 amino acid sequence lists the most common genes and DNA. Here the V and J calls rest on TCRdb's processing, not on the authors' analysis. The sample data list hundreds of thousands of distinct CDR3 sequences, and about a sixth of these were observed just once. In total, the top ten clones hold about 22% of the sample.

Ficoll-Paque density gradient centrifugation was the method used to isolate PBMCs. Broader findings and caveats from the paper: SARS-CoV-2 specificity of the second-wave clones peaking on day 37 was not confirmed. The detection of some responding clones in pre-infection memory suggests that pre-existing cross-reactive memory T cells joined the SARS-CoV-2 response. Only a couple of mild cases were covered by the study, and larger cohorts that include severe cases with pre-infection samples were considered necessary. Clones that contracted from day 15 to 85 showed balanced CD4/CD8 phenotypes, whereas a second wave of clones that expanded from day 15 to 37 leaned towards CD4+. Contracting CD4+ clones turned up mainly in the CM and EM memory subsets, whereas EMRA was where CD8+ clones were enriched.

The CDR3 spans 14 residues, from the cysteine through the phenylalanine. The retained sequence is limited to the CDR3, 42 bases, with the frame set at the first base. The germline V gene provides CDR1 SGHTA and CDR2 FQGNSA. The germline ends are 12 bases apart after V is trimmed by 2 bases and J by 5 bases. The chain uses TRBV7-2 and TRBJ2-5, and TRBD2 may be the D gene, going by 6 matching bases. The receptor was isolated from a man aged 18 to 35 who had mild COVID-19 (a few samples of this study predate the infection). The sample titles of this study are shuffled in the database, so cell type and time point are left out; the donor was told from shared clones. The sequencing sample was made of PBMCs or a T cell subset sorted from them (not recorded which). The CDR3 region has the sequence CASSLMVAGETQYF. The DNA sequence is TGTGCCAGCAGCTTAATGGTGGCGGGGGAGACCCAGTACTTC.